The sequence of this T cell receptor beta chain was determined in a study of cytomegalovirus exposure and HLA in healthy donors. Points from the study as a whole: V- and J-gene trimming in TCR beta was tied to a missense DCLRE1C variant by an analysis performed later. Presence/absence comparisons presumed near-even sequencing depth among donors.

This cohort consisted of healthy bone marrow donors. This PCR relied on a set of 60 Vbeta primers and 13 Jbeta primers. Method: immunoSEQ multiplex PCR; TCRdb's copy keeps in-frame clones and lacks some. This sample has some 190,000 clones, with around three quarters found just once. V was shortened by 0 bases and J by 1 base, with 7 bases between the two germline ends. Germline CDR1 is SGHRS and CDR2 is YFSETQ. The CDR3 totals 14 residues. Concerning this clone: The antigen remains unidentified.

The sequence came from a woman aged 30 to 39 in good health and CMV-seronegative. The sample comprised PBMCs. This sequence joins TRBV5-1 and TRBJ1-1; D gene unclear. The DNA for the CDR3 is TGCGCCAGCAGCTTGGGGAGGGCGAACACTGAAGCTTTCTTT. Its protein product is CASSLGRANTEAFF.